Included here is one T cell receptor beta chain sequence, with context. No antigen is known for it. Germline CDR1 reads SGHNT; CDR2 reads YYREEE (reference sequence). This CDR3 comprises 18 residues. V lost 4 bases to trimming and J lost 5 bases; unmatched junction nucleotides: 12. The source of the sample is a study of OX40 agonist ivuxolimab in advanced cancers. About the research overall: Dose-escalation patients suffered from hepatocellular carcinoma, melanoma, renal cell or head and neck cancer. Allowance was made for prior anti-PD-1, anti-PD-L1 or anti-CTLA-4 therapy, and roughly 40% had some. General study results and limits: Among T cells, CD8+ cells averaged more expanded clones than CD4+ cells.

Patients were ineligible given autoimmune disease history or systemic immunosuppression. Repertoires were generated with immunoSEQ multiplex PCR, while TCRdb's copy carries only in-frame clones and drops some. The table includes thousands of clones, 70% to 80% detected once. The chain recombines TRBV5-4 with TRBJ2-5; 15 nucleotides match TRBD2. The material was CD4+ or CD8+ T cells sorted from blood, obtained in a trial of the OX40 agonist ivuxolimab. The TCR sequence derives from an adult with an advanced solid tumor such as melanoma, head and neck, liver or kidney cancer. CDR3 loop: CASSMGGLAGGLRETQYF. The CDR3 DNA follows: TGTGCCAGCAGCATGGGGGGACTAGCGGGAGGATTGAGGGAGACCCAGTACTTC.